This T cell receptor beta chain came from a study of shared clonotypes between healthy human individuals. General study findings and limits: Of the naive CD4 clonotypes, about 5% were shared across a handful of donors.

This clone was seen once. Its antigen remains unidentified. Sequencing was performed with immunoSEQ multiplex PCR; in TCRdb, only in-frame clones are kept and a portion is missing. The sample holds about 1,800,000 clones, approximately 94% seen once. This CDR3 is built from 15 residues. V lost 7 bases to trimming and J lost 2 bases, with 19 bases between them. Per the germline V gene, CDR1 is SQVTM and CDR2 is ANQGSEA. CD8 cells classed as naive were CD45RO-negative and positively selected for CCR7, excluding terminally differentiated effector memory CD45RA+ cells. The chain is built from TRBV29-1 and TRBJ2-3; TRBD1 is a possible D gene (7 bases). This TCR was sampled from a man younger than 35 in good health. The sample taken for sequencing was naive CD8+ T cells sorted from blood. Written as DNA, the CDR3 is TGCAGCGCCCTCAGGGGGGTTTTAGACACAGATACGCAGTATTTT. It yields the protein CSALRGVLDTDTQYF.